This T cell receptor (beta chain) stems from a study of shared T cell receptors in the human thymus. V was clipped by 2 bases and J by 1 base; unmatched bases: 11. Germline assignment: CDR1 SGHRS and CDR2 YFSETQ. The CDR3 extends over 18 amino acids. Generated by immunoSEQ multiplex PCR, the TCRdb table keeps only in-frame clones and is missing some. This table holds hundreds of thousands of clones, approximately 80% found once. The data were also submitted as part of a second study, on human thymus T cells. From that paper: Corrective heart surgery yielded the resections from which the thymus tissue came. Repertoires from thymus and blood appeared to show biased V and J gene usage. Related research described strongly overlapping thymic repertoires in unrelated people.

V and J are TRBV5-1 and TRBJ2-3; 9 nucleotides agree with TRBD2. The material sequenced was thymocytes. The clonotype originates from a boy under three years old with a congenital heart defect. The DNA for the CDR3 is TGCGCCAGCAGCTTCTTAGCGGGAGAGAGAGGGCGCACAGATACGCAGTATTTT. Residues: CASSFLAGERGRTDTQYF.